The 5 T cell receptor beta chains below all came from one sample that was sequenced in a study of CD8 T cells in Susac syndrome. Roughly 0.45 to 1 ug RNA was reverse transcribed with random hexamers. Via MiXCR, TCRdb re-called the immunoSEQ multiplex PCR reads, giving one row per CDR3 protein. The sample includes about 150,000 distinct CDR3 sequences, approximately 94% of them seen just once. Sequences were obtained from CD4+ T cells from PBMCs. All receptors derive from a human donor in good health.

The gene calls are TRBV5-6 and TRBJ1-3; no clear D gene. V was clipped by 3 bases and J by 0 bases, with 7 bases between them. The germline gives CDR1 SGHDT, CDR2 YYEEEE. There are 14 residues in the CDR3. CDR3 region: CASSYIDSGNTIYF. CDR3 in DNA: TGTGCCAGCAGCTACATCGACTCTGGAAACACCATATATTTT. Drawing the rest from reference TRBV5-6 and TRBJ1-3, the complete variable domain is DAGVTQSPTHLIKTRGQQVTLRCSPKSGHDTVSWYQQALGQGPQFIFQYYEEEERQRGNFPDRFSGHQFPNYSSELNVNALLLGDSALYLCASSYIDSGNTIYFGEGSWLTVV.

The CDR3 protein is CASSLDQPLYNEQFF. The CDR3 DNA reads as TGTGCCAGCAGCTTGGACCAACCTCTCTACAATGAGCAGTTCTTC. The V call is TRBV5-4, the J call TRBJ2-1; D not certain. Between the trimmed V and J ends, which lost 0 bases and 3 bases, there was a span of 10 bases. The CDR3 has 15 amino acids. From germline, CDR1 is SGHNT and CDR2 YYREEE (reference sequence).

The genes are TRBV3-1 and TRBJ2-1; possible D gene TRBD2, 5 bases. The CDR3 is 11 residues long. With 5 bases removed from V and 8 bases from J, the gap between germline ends came to 7 bases. In germline, CDR1 is LGHDT, CDR2 YNNKEL (reference sequence). CDR3 amino acids: CASSYGDEQFF. DNA for the CDR3: TGTGCCAGCAGCTACGGGGATGAGCAGTTCTTC.

This sequence joins TRBV25-1 and TRBJ2-2, with D possibly matching TRBD1 (5 bases). Trimming stripped 11 bases from V and 1 base from J, with 11 bases between. The CDR3 length is 13 residues. Germline CDR1 is MGHDK and CDR2 is SYGVNS. This chain's CDR3 is CACSRGNTGELFF. The CDR3 nucleotides are TGTGCCTGCTCTAGGGGGAACACCGGGGAGCTGTTTTTT.

The count of this clonotype is one. J is TRBJ1-2 and V is TRBV20-1; 11 nucleotides match TRBD1. Germline V lookup: CDR1 DFQATT, CDR2 SNEGSKA (reference sequence). This CDR3 comprises 17 residues. The V gene end was trimmed by 2 bases and the J gene end by 5 bases; junction bases not matched to a gene: 13. The CDR3 DNA reads TGCAGTGCTAGATCTAGGACAGGGGGCGCGAGTCGATATGGCTACACCTTC. Its protein product is CSARSRTGGASRYGYTF.